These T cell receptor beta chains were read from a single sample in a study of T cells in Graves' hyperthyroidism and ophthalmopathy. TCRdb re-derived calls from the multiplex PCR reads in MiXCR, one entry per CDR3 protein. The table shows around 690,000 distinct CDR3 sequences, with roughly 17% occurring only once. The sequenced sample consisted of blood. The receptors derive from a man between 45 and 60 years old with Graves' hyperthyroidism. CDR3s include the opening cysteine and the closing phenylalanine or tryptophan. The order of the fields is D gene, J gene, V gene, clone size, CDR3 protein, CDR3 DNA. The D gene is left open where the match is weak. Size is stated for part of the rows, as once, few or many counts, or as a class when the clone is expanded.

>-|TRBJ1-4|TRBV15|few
CATSRTWGNEKLFF
TGTGCCACCAGCAGAACGTGGGGGAATGAAAAACTGTTTTTT
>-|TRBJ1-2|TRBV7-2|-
CASSLGQGPDYGYTF
TGTGCCAGCAGCTTAGGGCAGGGGCCTGACTATGGCTACACCTTC
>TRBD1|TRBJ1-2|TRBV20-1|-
CSARGTGGSYGYTF
TGCAGTGCTAGAGGGACAGGGGGTTCATATGGCTACACCTTC
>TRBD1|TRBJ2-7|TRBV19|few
CASSIADRAGEQYF
TGTGCCAGTAGTATCGCGGACAGGGCGGGCGAGCAGTACTTC
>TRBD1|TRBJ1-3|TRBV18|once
CASSPQGQVRNTIYF
TGTGCCAGCTCACCCCAAGGACAGGTTCGAAACACCATATATTTT
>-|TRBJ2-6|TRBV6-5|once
CASSYAQTSGANVLTF
TGTGCCAGCAGTTATGCACAAACCTCTGGGGCCAACGTCCTGACTTTC
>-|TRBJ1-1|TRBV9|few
CASSVAVGGAEGEAFF
TGTGCCAGCAGCGTAGCAGTCGGGGGGGCAGAAGGTGAAGCTTTCTTT
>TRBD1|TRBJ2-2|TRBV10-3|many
CAISETGTGTGELFF
TGTGCCATCAGTGAAACCGGGACAGGGACCGGGGAGCTGTTTTTT
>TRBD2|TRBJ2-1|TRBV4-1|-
CASSQLRLAGDTYNEQFF
TGCGCCAGCAGCCAGCTTCGACTAGCGGGAGATACCTACAATGAGCAGTTCTTC
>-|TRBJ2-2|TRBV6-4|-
CASSDSGELFF
TGTGCCAGCAGTGACTCTGGGGAGCTGTTTTTT
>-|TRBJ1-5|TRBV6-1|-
CASSEARQGLNQPQHF
TGTGCCAGCAGTGAAGCTCGGCAGGGACTCAATCAGCCCCAGCATTTT
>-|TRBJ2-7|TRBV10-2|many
CASSEYSSYEQYF
TGCGCCAGCAGTGAATACAGCTCCTACGAGCAGTACTTC
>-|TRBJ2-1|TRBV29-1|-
CSGIGGSYNEQFF
TGCAGCGGGATAGGGGGATCCTACAATGAGCAGTTCTTC
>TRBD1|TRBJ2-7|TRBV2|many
CASSDLSLGTGRSYEQYF
TGTGCCAGCAGTGATTTAAGCTTGGGGACAGGCCGTTCCTACGAGCAGTACTTC
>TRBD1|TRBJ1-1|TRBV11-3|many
CASSWDRNTEAFF
TGTGCCAGCAGCTGGGACAGGAACACTGAAGCTTTCTTT
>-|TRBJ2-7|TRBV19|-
CASSGIPSASSYEQYF
TGTGCCAGTAGTGGAATACCTAGCGCCAGCTCCTACGAGCAGTACTTC
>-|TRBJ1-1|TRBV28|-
CASSLWQGARETEAFF
TGTGCCAGCAGTTTATGGCAGGGAGCTAGGGAGACTGAAGCTTTCTTT
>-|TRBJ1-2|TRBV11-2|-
CASSIGQLRDYTF
TGTGCCAGCAGCATTGGACAGCTCAGGGACTACACCTTC
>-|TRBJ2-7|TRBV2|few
CASSGGPRSGTYEQYF
TGTGCCAGCAGCGGGGGACCTAGATCGGGAACCTACGAGCAGTACTTC
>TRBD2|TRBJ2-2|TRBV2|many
CASSEGLAGVGELFF
TGTGCCAGCAGCGAGGGACTAGCGGGAGTTGGGGAGCTGTTTTTT
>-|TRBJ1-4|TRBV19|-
CASSLNGGHPNEKLFF
TGTGCCAGCAGCTTGAACGGGGGGCATCCTAATGAAAAACTGTTTTTT
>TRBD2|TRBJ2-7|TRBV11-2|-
CASSLLGTSGAGYEQYF
TGTGCCAGCAGCTTACTTGGGACTAGCGGGGCTGGGTACGAGCAGTACTTC
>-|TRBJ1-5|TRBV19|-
CASNLLMSNQPQHF
TGTGCCAGTAACCTTCTTATGAGCAATCAGCCCCAGCATTTT
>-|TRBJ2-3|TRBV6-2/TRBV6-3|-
CASRGAEISTDTQYF
TGTGCCAGCAGGGGGGCGGAGATTAGCACAGATACGCAGTATTTT
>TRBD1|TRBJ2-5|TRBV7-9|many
CASSFYRGIDQETQYF
TGTGCCAGCAGCTTTTACAGGGGAATAGACCAAGAGACCCAGTACTTC
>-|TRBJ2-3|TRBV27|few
CASSLDGGSTQYF
TGTGCCAGCAGTTTAGACGGGGGATCCACGCAGTATTTT
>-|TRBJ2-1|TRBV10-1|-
CASSEETGSPYNEQFF
TGCGCCAGCAGTGAGGAAACCGGCTCTCCCTACAATGAGCAGTTCTTC
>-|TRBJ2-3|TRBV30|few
CAWNFASTDTQYF
TGTGCCTGGAACTTCGCTAGCACAGATACGCAGTATTTT
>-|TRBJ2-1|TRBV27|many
CASSLSSYNEQFF
TGTGCCAGCAGTTTGAGTTCCTACAATGAGCAGTTCTTC
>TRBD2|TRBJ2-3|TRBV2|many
CASSEGLAEITDTQYF
TGTGCCAGCAGTGAGGGACTAGCGGAGATCACAGATACGCAGTATTTT
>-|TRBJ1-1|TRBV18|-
CASSPGGRVNTEAFF
TGTGCCAGCTCACCGGGGGGCAGGGTGAACACTGAAGCTTTCTTT
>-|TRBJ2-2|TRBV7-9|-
CASSPSRDFTNTGELFF
TGTGCCAGCAGCCCCTCCCGGGACTTTACGAACACCGGGGAGCTGTTTTTT
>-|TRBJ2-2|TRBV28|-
CASKIVRDYTGELFF
TGTGCCAGCAAAATCGTCAGGGATTACACCGGGGAGCTGTTTTTT
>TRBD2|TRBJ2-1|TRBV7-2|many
CASSLGTSGSNNEQFF
TGTGCCAGCAGCTTAGGGACTAGCGGGAGTAACAATGAGCAGTTCTTC
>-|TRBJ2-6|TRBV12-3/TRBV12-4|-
CASSPGWLSGANVLTF
TGTGCCAGCAGTCCCGGCTGGCTCTCTGGGGCCAACGTCCTGACTTTC
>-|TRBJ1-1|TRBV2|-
CASSEYGGAFF
TGTGCCAGCAGTGAGTATGGAGGGGCTTTCTTT
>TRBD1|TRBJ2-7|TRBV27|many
CASRDRTGGGYEQYF
TGTGCCAGCAGGGACCGGACAGGGGGGGGGTACGAGCAGTACTTC
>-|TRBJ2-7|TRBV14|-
CASSRIQNEQYF
TGTGCCAGCAGCCGGATCCAGAACGAGCAGTACTTC
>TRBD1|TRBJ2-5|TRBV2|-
CAGKFLGQDEETQYF
TGTGCCGGCAAATTCTTGGGACAGGACGAAGAGACCCAGTACTTC
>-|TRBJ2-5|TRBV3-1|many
CASSLQRQTQYF
TGTGCCAGCAGCCTACAGCGGCAGACCCAGTACTTC
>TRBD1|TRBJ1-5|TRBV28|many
CASSLDRGNQPQHF
TGTGCCAGCAGTTTGGACAGGGGGAATCAGCCCCAGCATTTT
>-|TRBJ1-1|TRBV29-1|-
CSGSQMSDAFF
TGCAGCGGGTCACAGATGTCGGACGCTTTCTTT
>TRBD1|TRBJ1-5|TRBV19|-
CASSIIPAGQGNQPQHF
TGTGCCAGTAGTATAATCCCGGCGGGACAGGGAAATCAGCCCCAGCATTTT
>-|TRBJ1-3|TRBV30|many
CAWSVLRAGDTIYF
TGTGCCTGGAGTGTACTGAGAGCCGGCGACACCATATATTTT
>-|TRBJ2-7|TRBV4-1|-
CASSRHGGEDEQYF
TGCGCCAGCAGCCGCCACGGGGGAGAAGACGAGCAGTACTTC
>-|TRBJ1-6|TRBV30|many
CAWSVLDSPLHF
TGTGCCTGGAGTGTACTGGATTCACCCCTCCACTTT
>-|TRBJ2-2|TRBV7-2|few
CASNLGGVGITGELFF
TGTGCCAGCAACTTAGGTGGTGTGGGGATCACCGGGGAGCTGTTTTTT
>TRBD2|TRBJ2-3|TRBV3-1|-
CASSPGTSGMVTQYF
TGTGCCAGCAGCCCCGGGACTAGCGGGATGGTTACGCAGTATTTT
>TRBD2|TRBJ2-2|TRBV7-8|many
CASSLRTSGPNTGELFF
TGTGCCAGCAGCCTCAGAACTAGCGGGCCGAACACCGGGGAGCTGTTTTTT
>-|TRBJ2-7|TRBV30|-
CAWSEEGIGSYEQYF
TGTGCCTGGAGTGAAGAGGGCATTGGCTCCTACGAGCAGTACTTC
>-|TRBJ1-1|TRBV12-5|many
CASGDSRDTEAFF
TGTGCTAGTGGGGACAGCCGGGACACTGAAGCTTTCTTT
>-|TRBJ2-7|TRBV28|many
CASSSHQSYEQYF
TGTGCCAGCAGTTCCCATCAATCCTACGAGCAGTACTTC
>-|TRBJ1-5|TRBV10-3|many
CAISVDSNQPQHF
TGTGCCATCAGCGTGGACAGCAATCAGCCCCAGCATTTT
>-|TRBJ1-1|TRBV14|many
CASSASMNTEAFF
TGTGCCAGCAGCGCCAGCATGAACACTGAAGCTTTCTTT
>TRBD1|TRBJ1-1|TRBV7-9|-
CASSPPGQGYSVDTEAFF
TGTGCCAGCAGCCCTCCGGGACAGGGGTACTCTGTGGACACTGAAGCTTTCTTT
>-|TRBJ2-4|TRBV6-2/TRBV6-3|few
CASSINPTNIQYF
TGTGCCAGCAGTATTAACCCGACAAACATTCAGTACTTC
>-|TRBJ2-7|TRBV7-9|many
CASSARYEQYF
TGTGCCAGCAGCGCCCGCTACGAGCAGTACTTC
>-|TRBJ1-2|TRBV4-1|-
CASSQMILANYGYTF
TGCGCCAGCAGCCAGATGATCTTAGCTAACTATGGCTACACCTTC